The sequence of this TCR beta chain was determined in a study of control samples from healthy donors and cancer patients. This CDR3 spans 13 amino acids. The germline V gene encodes CDR1 GTSNPN and CDR2 SVGIG (reference sequence). With 3 bases clipped from V and 3 bases from J, the junction kept 5 bases outside the gene matches. Some clones are missing from TCRdb's copy, which holds only in-frame ones; the method was immunoSEQ multiplex PCR. The repertoire holds roughly 130,000 clones, with more than 70% as singletons. This clonotype was obtained from a man in his fifties in good health. The chain joins TRBV30 to TRBJ2-7, with 7 bases lining up with TRBD2. Sequenced input: blood. For the CDR3, the DNA is TGTGCCTGGAGGGCTAGCGGAAGCTACGAGCAGTACTTC. This codes for CAWRASGSYEQYF.